What follows are 12 T cell receptor beta chains derived from one specimen sequenced in a study of technical replicates of blood from a handful of donors (dated by TCRdb to 2017 to 2019). The library was produced with the immunoSEQ multiplex PCR assay. The source is immuneACCESS, and TCRdb retained only in-frame sequences with V and J called. Part of the clones is not carried over; for the studies checked, unresolved V genes explain less than half of this, and the remainder is unexplained. This sample holds under 65,000 clones; 95% to 97% were observed only once. The ten largest clonotypes hold 0.3% to 0.4% of the sample. Sequenced: T cells isolated from PBMCs. These receptors were obtained from a human donor in good health.

This rearrangement joins TRBV9 to TRBJ2-1; D perhaps matches TRBD1 (6 bases). The CDR3 extends over 15 amino acids. Between the trimmed V and J ends, which lost 0 bases and 2 bases, there was a span of 9 bases. Germline loops: CDR1 SGDLS, CDR2 YYNGEE. CDR3: CASSVEGDAYNEQFF. In nucleotides, the CDR3 is TGTGCCAGCAGCGTAGAGGGGGACGCCTACAATGAGCAGTTCTTC. The whole variable domain, remainder taken from reference TRBV9 and TRBJ2-1, is DSGVTQTPKHLITATGQRVTLRCSPRSGDLSVYWYQQSLDQGLQFLIQYYNGEERAKGNILERFSAQQFPDLHSELNLSSLELGDSALYFCASSVEGDAYNEQFFGPGTRLTVL.

This clone came up once. The V and J genes are TRBV10-1 and TRBJ1-1; the D gene is possibly TRBD1 (5 bases). V was shortened by 2 bases and J by 0 bases, with 7 bases between the two germline ends. The CDR3 length is 14 residues. Germline CDR1 WNHNN, CDR2 SYGVQD (reference sequence). The CDR3: CASSEQGLNTEAFF. DNA of the CDR3: TGCGCCAGCAGTGAGCAGGGCTTGAACACTGAAGCTTTCTTT.

This chain joins TRBV18 and TRBJ2-2; D ambiguous. Trimming shortened V by 2 bases and J by 5 bases, and 6 bases separated the two germline ends. The CDR3 contains 13 residues. The germline CDR1 and CDR2 sequences are KGHSH and LQKENI. The CDR3 reads CASSPGGTGELFF. CDR3 sequence (DNA): TGTGCCAGCTCACCAGGCGGTACCGGGGAGCTGTTTTTT.

The chain is built from TRBV7-3 and TRBJ1-1; TRBD1 matches 11 bases. This CDR3 has 17 residues. J gave up 0 bases and V 3 bases, and 6 bases lay outside the gene matches. Germline CDR1 SGHTA, CDR2 FQGTGA. CDR3 in DNA: TGTGCCAGCAGCTTTTGGGGACAGGGGGTGTTGAACACTGAAGCTTTCTTT. Translated, it gives CASSFWGQGVLNTEAFF. The full variable domain, rest sourced from reference TRBV7-3 and TRBJ1-1, is GAGVSQTPSNKVTEKGKYVELRCDPISGHTALYWYRQSLGQGPEFLIYFQGTGAADDSGLPNDRFFAVRPEGSVSTLKIQRTERGDSAVYLCASSFWGQGVLNTEAFFGQGTRLTVV.

This clone was seen a single time. The chain has TRBV27 and TRBJ2-7; tentatively, D is TRBD2 (5 bases). The germline gives CDR1 MNHEY, CDR2 SMNVEV (reference sequence). Between the trimmed V and J ends, which lost 8 bases and 1 base, there was a span of 18 bases. The CDR3 sequence is 15 residues long. This chain's CDR3 is CASGAAGPSSYEQYF. CDR3 coding DNA: TGTGCCAGCGGTGCGGCGGGTCCTAGTTCCTACGAGCAGTACTTC.

This rearrangement joins TRBV7-3 to TRBJ2-7; 12 bases agree with TRBD2. V lost 5 bases and J lost 1; bases outside the gene matches: 9. The germline V gene has CDR1 SGHTA and CDR2 FQGTGA. The CDR3 runs to 17 residues. CDR3 residues: CASSPRASGRGSYEQYF. The CDR3 DNA sequence: TGTGCCAGCAGCCCGCGAGCTAGCGGGAGGGGATCCTACGAGCAGTACTTC.

The gene calls are TRBV19 and TRBJ2-7; 7 positions agree with TRBD1. The V gene end was trimmed by 8 bases and the J gene end by 2 bases; junction bases not matched to a gene: 15. There are 16 residues in the CDR3. Germline V lookup: CDR1 LNHDA, CDR2 SQIVND (reference sequence). The DNA for the CDR3 is TGTGCCAGTTCGACCAAATTAGGGACAGTCACCTACGAGCAGTACTTC. Its translation is CASSTKLGTVTYEQYF.

V usage is TRBV9 and J usage is TRBJ2-4, with D possibly matching TRBD1 (6 bases). The V gene lost 0 bases and the J gene lost 1 base, with 20 bases spanning the gap. Per the germline V gene, CDR1 is SGDLS and CDR2 is YYNGEE. This CDR3 has 19 amino acids. CDR3 nucleotides: TGTGCCAGCAGCGTAGATACAGGGAATAATGTTAAGGCCAAAAACATTCAGTACTTC. It encodes CASSVDTGNNVKAKNIQYF.

The chain employs TRBV29-1 and TRBJ2-7; 9 positions agree with TRBD1. The CDR3 runs 16 residues. V lost 1 base and J lost 3; bases outside the gene matches: 10. Germline CDR1 is SQVTM and CDR2 is ANQGSEA. CDR3 in DNA: TGCAGCGTTGAAGGGGTTACCGGGACAGGGATCTACGAGCAGTACTTC. Protein: CSVEGVTGTGIYEQYF.

The chain has TRBV4-1 and TRBJ2-1; 7 bases align to TRBD2. The germline V gene has CDR1 MGHRA and CDR2 YSYEKL. This CDR3 is built from 15 residues. Trimming cost V 3 bases and J 8 bases; bases outside gene matches: 10. In nucleotides, the CDR3 is TGCGCCAGCAGCCAGTCCGGGACTAAGCCATATGAGCAGTTCTTC. It codes for CASSQSGTKPYEQFF.

This sequence joins TRBV7-2 and TRBJ1-1, with D perhaps matching TRBD1 (6 bases). The CDR3 covers 14 residues. The V gene's germline CDR1 is SGHTA and CDR2 FQGNSA. Trimming left V 5 bases short and J 4 bases short, with 14 bases between. Written as DNA, the CDR3 is TGTGCCAGCAGCCCCTCCCAGGGGCCCACTGAAGCTTTCTTT. As protein: CASSPSQGPTEAFF.

The genes are TRBV30 and TRBJ1-1, with a weak D call TRBD1 (6 bases). Trimming took off 3 bases at V and 7 bases at J, with 12 bases between the two ends. Germline-derived CDR1 and CDR2 are GTSNPN and SVGIG (reference sequence). The CDR3 sequence is 12 residues long. The CDR3 DNA reads TGTGCCTGGAGGATAATCAGGGGTGAAGCTTTCTTT. The encoded protein is CAWRIIRGEAFF.